The T cell receptor (beta chain) described here comes from a study of blood T cell repertoires in COVID-19. Study in general: The study drew acute and convalescent COVID-19 samples from the United States, Italy and Spain.

Clones were read by immunoSEQ multiplex PCR, and TCRdb kept only the in-frame ones, dropping some. The sample lists 130,000 or so clones, around 87% occurring once. V shed 0 bases, J shed 5 bases, and the junction held 6 bases outside the gene matches. The CDR3 runs to 15 residues. The germline gives CDR1 ENHRY, CDR2 SYGVKD. J is TRBJ1-2 and V is TRBV10-3; 7 nucleotides line up with TRBD1. The origin of this receptor is a man between 70 and 80 years old with active COVID-19. Sequenced input: peripheral blood. CDR3 amino acids: CAISESGAGQYGYTF. CDR3 in DNA: TGTGCCATCAGTGAGTCGGGGGCGGGACAGTATGGCTACACCTTC.